The 21 T cell receptor beta chains in this list originate from one sample, sequenced in a study of cytomegalovirus exposure and HLA in healthy donors. PCR employed 60 Vbeta and 13 Jbeta primers. Profiling relied on immunoSEQ multiplex PCR, and the TCRdb table lists in-frame clones only, not all of them. The data show 50,000 to 70,000 clones, with around 73% seen just once and over 2.5% held by the top ten. Sequencing was done on a sample of PBMCs. These receptors all stem from a girl aged 10 to 17 in good health and CMV-seropositive.

The genes are TRBV20-1 and TRBJ1-1, with D possibly matching TRBD1 (5 bases). CDR3 size: 11 residues. The germline V gene encodes CDR1 DFQATT and CDR2 SNEGSKA (reference sequence). The V and J ends lost 3 bases and 13 bases respectively, with 15 bases between them. The DNA for the CDR3 is TGCAGTGCTAGGGATGGGGCGCAGGTTTTCTTT. Translation: CSARDGAQVFF.

The rearrangement uses TRBV7-9 and TRBJ2-1; 9 positions match TRBD1. V shed 4 bases and J 4 bases; nucleotides not matched to a gene: 5. The CDR3 contains 15 residues. Germline assignment: CDR1 SEHNR and CDR2 FQNEAQ (reference sequence). The CDR3 coding sequence is TGTGCCAGCAGCTCGGGACAGGGAGCTTACAATGAGCAGTTCTTC. Encoded protein: CASSSGQGAYNEQFF.

The CDR3 DNA is TGCGCCAGCAGCCAAGGGGGACAGGGGCTGTTTTTT. Encoded protein: CASSQGGQGLFF. The chain employs TRBV4-3 and TRBJ2-2; 9 bases map to TRBD1. The CDR3 is 12 residues long. V dropped 1 base and J dropped 13; count of bases not matched to a gene: 1. CDR1 and CDR2 from the germline V gene are LGHNA and YSLEER.

The CDR3 here is CASSGQGVNRSPLHF. In DNA form, the CDR3 reads TGTGCCAGCAGTGGACAAGGGGTGAACCGCTCACCCCTCCACTTT. This chain joins TRBV25-1 and TRBJ1-6; D is perhaps TRBD1 (5 bases). The CDR3 is 15 amino acids. Trimming stripped 4 bases from V and 10 bases from J, with 17 bases between. Germline CDR1 MGHDK, CDR2 SYGVNS.

The J gene is TRBJ2-7, the V gene TRBV30; D possibly corresponds to TRBD2 (5 bases). The V and J ends lost 2 bases and 3 bases respectively, with 8 bases between them. The CDR3 totals 12 residues. The V gene's germline CDR1 is GTSNPN and CDR2 SVGIG (reference sequence). As DNA, the CDR3 is TGTGCCTGGAGTCTTACTAGCTACGAGCAGTACTTC. This translates into CAWSLTSYEQYF.

The V and J genes are TRBV7-6 and TRBJ1-1; D gene uncertain. CDR1 SGHVS and CDR2 FNYEAQ come from the germline V gene. Trimming left V 1 base short and J 3 bases short, with 15 bases between. This CDR3 region has 16 residues. In DNA, the CDR3 is TGTGCCAGCAGCTTAGTTATATCGGGAATTTACACTGAAGCTTTCTTT. Protein: CASSLVISGIYTEAFF.

The chain couples TRBV6-1 to TRBJ1-2, with D possibly being TRBD1 (6 bases). The CDR3 extends over 15 amino acids. Germline V gives CDR1 MNHNS, CDR2 SASEGT. The V end was cut by 4 bases, the J end by 2 bases, with 14 bases between. The CDR3 reads CASSVAGDGNYGYTF. In DNA, the CDR3 is TGTGCCAGCAGTGTGGCAGGGGATGGGAACTATGGCTACACCTTC.

The table lists this clone with a few counts. This sequence joins TRBV7-9 and TRBJ1-1; D uncertain. The V gene lost 5 bases and the J gene lost 1 base, with 8 bases spanning the gap. The CDR3 contains 13 residues. Germline values: CDR1 SEHNR, CDR2 FQNEAQ (reference sequence). The CDR3 sequence: CASSESRNTEAFF. CDR3 sequence (DNA): TGTGCCAGCAGCGAATCCAGGAACACTGAAGCTTTCTTT.

CDR3 in DNA: TGCGCCACTACAGGGGGCCCTACCAACACTGAAGCTTTCTTT. Protein product: CATTGGPTNTEAFF. V and J are TRBV5-1 and TRBJ1-1, with TRBD1 matching 9 bases. There are 14 residues in the CDR3. With V trimmed by 9 bases and J by 2 bases, 8 bases remained unmatched. Germline CDR1 reads SGHRS; CDR2 reads YFSETQ.

V is TRBV7-9 and J is TRBJ1-2; 11 bases fit TRBD1. This CDR3 spans 15 amino acids. CDR1 is SEHNR, CDR2 FQNEAQ, per germline (reference sequence). With 3 bases clipped from V and 5 bases from J, the junction kept 5 bases outside the gene matches. DNA of the CDR3: TGTGCCAGCAGCTTTCTAGGGACAGGGGGATATGGCTACACCTTC. It is translated as CASSFLGTGGYGYTF.

The rearrangement links TRBV5-1 to TRBJ1-2; 7 bases are shared with TRBD1. The CDR3 contains 13 residues. V gave up 4 bases and J gave up 5 bases; unmatched junction bases: 5. The V gene's germline CDR1 is SGHRS and CDR2 YFSETQ. CDR3 protein: CASSGDSEYGYTF. In nucleotides, the CDR3 is TGCGCCAGCAGCGGGGACAGTGAATATGGCTACACCTTC.

This clone has just a few counts. The chain couples TRBV7-9 to TRBJ2-5; 7 bases map to TRBD1. After removal of 5 bases from V and 3 bases from J, the junction contained 6 bases not matched to a gene. The CDR3 has 14 residues. Germline CDR1 reads SEHNR; CDR2 reads FQNEAQ (reference sequence). For the CDR3, the DNA is TGTGCCAGCAGCCCTAGACAGGGAGAAGAGACCCAGTACTTC. It is translated as CASSPRQGEETQYF. The full variable domain, completed using reference TRBV7-9 and TRBJ2-5, is DTGVSQNPRHKITKRGQNVTFRCDPISEHNRLYWYRQTLGQGPEFLTYFQNEAQLEKSRLLSDRFSAERPKGSFSTLEIQRTEQGDSAMYLCASSPRQGEETQYFGPGTRLLVL.

This clone was seen only once. The V call is TRBV28, the J call TRBJ2-4, with 9 bases lining up with TRBD2. The CDR3 extends over 15 amino acids. Unmatched junction bases numbered 7, after V lost 8 bases and J lost 2 bases. Germline CDR1 reads MDHEN; CDR2 reads SYDVKM. DNA of the CDR3: TGTGCCAGCCGGGGGCTAGCGGGAACCAAAAACATTCAGTACTTC. It is translated as CASRGLAGTKNIQYF.

This chain links TRBV14 with TRBJ2-1; maybe TRBD2 (6 bases). Germline CDR1 is SGHDN and CDR2 is FVKESK. V was cut by 1 base and J by 7 bases, with 17 bases left in between. This CDR3 is 16 amino acids long. CDR3 region: CASSQATGVGTNEQFF. CDR3 DNA sequence: TGTGCCAGCAGCCAAGCGACGGGGGTGGGTACGAATGAGCAGTTCTTC.

This clone was seen more than once but under ten times. J is TRBJ1-1 and V is TRBV30, with D hard to call. Trimming took off 1 base at V and 3 bases at J, with 9 bases between the two ends. Germline V gene lookup returns CDR1 GTSNPN and CDR2 SVGIG (reference sequence). CDR3 length: 13 residues. The CDR3 is CAWSAPLDTEAFF. CDR3 bases: TGTGCCTGGAGTGCTCCCCTTGACACTGAAGCTTTCTTT.

The rearrangement uses TRBV25-1 and TRBJ1-2; the D gene is possibly TRBD1 (6 bases). V was pared by 6 bases and J by 5 bases, with 16 bases between. Germline lookup yields CDR1 MGHDK and CDR2 SYGVNS. The CDR3 is 14 amino acids. CDR3 residues: CASRDRDNEYGYTF. The DNA of the CDR3 is TGTGCCAGCAGGGACCGGGACAATGAATATGGCTACACCTTC.

CDR3 in amino acids: CAFQGKGDTIYF. The CDR3 DNA reads as TGTGCCTTCCAGGGAAAGGGGGACACCATATATTTT. This chain connects TRBV30 to TRBJ1-3; D perhaps matches TRBD1 (6 bases). V was pared by 7 bases and J by 8 bases, with 15 bases between. The CDR3 has 12 amino acids. Looked up from germline, CDR1 is GTSNPN and CDR2 is SVGIG (reference sequence).

This chain joins TRBV28 and TRBJ1-5; 8 nucleotides align to TRBD1. Germline loops: CDR1 MDHEN, CDR2 SYDVKM. The junction had 9 bases not matched to a gene; V was cut back by 6 bases and J by 2 bases. This CDR3 is built from 16 residues. The CDR3 nucleotides are TGTGCCAGCAGGATGGCTGGGACAGGACGCAATCAGCCCCAGCATTTT. It encodes CASRMAGTGRNQPQHF.

The count of this clone is one. The chain uses TRBV10-3 and TRBJ2-2, with D tentatively TRBD2 (8 bases). The germline V gene has CDR1 ENHRY and CDR2 SYGVKD. This CDR3 comprises 13 residues. The CDR3 bases are TGTGGTATCCGGGAGGGGGCCCCAGGGGAGCTGTTTTTT. Amino acid sequence: CGIREGAPGELFF.

This clone was seen more than once but under ten times. V gene TRBV18 combines with J gene TRBJ1-5; a weak D match, TRBD1 (5 bases). In germline, CDR1 is KGHSH, CDR2 LQKENI. CDR3 size: 12 residues. V gave up 3 bases and J gave up 10 bases, with 10 bases separating them. CDR3 DNA: TGTGCCAGCTCACCCCCGCAGGGACCCCAGCATTTT. It specifies CASSPPQGPQHF.

This rearrangement joins TRBV28 to TRBJ1-1; TRBD1 might be the D (6 bases). Deletions cut 4 bases from V and 1 base from J, with 16 bases between. CDR1 MDHEN and CDR2 SYDVKM come from the germline V gene. The CDR3 runs to 16 residues. CDR3 region: CASSYLTGPANTEAFF. The CDR3 DNA reads TGTGCCAGCAGTTACTTGACAGGCCCCGCGAACACTGAAGCTTTCTTT.